This T cell receptor (beta chain) was captured in a study of cytomegalovirus exposure and HLA in healthy donors. The CDR3 is made up of 15 amino acids. With 5 bases clipped from V and 5 bases from J, the junction kept 7 bases outside the gene matches. Germline CDR1 is MNHNY and CDR2 is SVGAGI (reference sequence). Researchers ran the PCR with 60 Vbeta and 13 Jbeta primers. TCRdb's copy holds only in-frame clones and misses some; the assay was immunoSEQ multiplex PCR. The profile shows some 130,000 clones, approximately 74% of them singletons. Input material: PBMCs. The rearrangement joins TRBV6-6 to TRBJ2-7, with 12 bases aligning to TRBD2. The TCR was taken from a male donor in good health and CMV-seronegative. Here the CDR3 reads CASSASGRAFDEQYF. In DNA, the CDR3 is TGTGCCAGCAGTGCTAGCGGGAGGGCCTTTGACGAGCAGTACTTC.